This T cell receptor beta chain was profiled in a study of blood T cell repertoires in COVID-19. Across the study: COVID-19 samples, acute and convalescent, were from the United States, Italy and Spain. The analysed material was cDNA or gDNA that came from T cells, B-cell-depleted T cells, or PBMCs.

CDR1 and CDR2 (germline): SGHDN, FVKESK. The ends lost 1 base at V and 7 bases at J; junction bases unmatched: 10. The CDR3 is made up of 18 amino acids. Authors' analysis steps: Nucleated cell number was recorded as an estimate derived from reference gene primer amplification. Libraries were prepared by immunoSEQ multiplex PCR; TCRdb keeps only in-frame clonotypes and omits some of them. V and J calls and clone size follow that table, whereas D and trimming were derived from the DNA. This sample has about 210,000 clones; 80% occur once, and the top ten carry 9.5% to 15%. The receptor comes from a human donor in a cohort sampled during active COVID-19. Material: peripheral blood. This chain links TRBV14 with TRBJ2-2; TRBD2 agrees at 12 bases. The CDR3 loop reads CASSQVRTSGVGIGELFF. The CDR3 nucleotides read TGTGCCAGCAGCCAAGTTCGGACTAGCGGGGTCGGGATCGGGGAGCTGTTTTTT. Full variable domain (remainder filled in from reference TRBV14 and TRBJ2-2): EAGVTQFPSHSVIEKGQTVTLRCDPISGHDNLYWYRRVMGKEIKFLLHFVKESKQDESGMPNNRFLAERTGGTYSTLKVQPAELEDSGVYFCASSQVRTSGVGIGELFFGEGSRLTVL.